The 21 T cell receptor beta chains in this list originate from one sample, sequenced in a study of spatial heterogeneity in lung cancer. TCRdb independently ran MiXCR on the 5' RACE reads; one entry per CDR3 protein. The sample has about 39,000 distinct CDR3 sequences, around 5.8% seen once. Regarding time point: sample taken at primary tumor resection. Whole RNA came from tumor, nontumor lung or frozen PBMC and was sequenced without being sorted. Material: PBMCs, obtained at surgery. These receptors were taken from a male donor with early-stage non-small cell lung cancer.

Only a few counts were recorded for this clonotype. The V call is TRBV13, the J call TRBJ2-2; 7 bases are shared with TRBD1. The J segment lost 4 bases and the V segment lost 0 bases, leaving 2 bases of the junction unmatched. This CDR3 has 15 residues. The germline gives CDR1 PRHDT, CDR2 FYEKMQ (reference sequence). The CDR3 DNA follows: TGTGCCAGCAGCTTAGGAGACAGGGTCACCGGGGAGCTGTTTTTT. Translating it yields CASSLGDRVTGELFF.

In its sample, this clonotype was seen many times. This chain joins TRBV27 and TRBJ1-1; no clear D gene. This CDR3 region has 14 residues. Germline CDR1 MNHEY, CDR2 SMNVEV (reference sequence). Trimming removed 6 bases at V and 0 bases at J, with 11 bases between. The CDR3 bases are TGTGCCAGCAGCCCCCTTGCAATGAACACTGAAGCTTTCTTT. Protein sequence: CASSPLAMNTEAFF.

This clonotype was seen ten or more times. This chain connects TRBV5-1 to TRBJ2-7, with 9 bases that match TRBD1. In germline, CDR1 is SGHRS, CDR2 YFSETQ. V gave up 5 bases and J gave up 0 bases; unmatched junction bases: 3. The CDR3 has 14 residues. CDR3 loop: CASRWTGDSYEQYF. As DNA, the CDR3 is TGCGCCAGCAGATGGACAGGGGACTCCTACGAGCAGTACTTC. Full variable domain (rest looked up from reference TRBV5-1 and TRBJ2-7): KAGVTQTPRYLIKTRGQQVTLSCSPISGHRSVSWYQQTPGQGLQFLFEYFSETQRNKGNFPGRFSGRQFSNSRSEMNVSTLELGDSALYLCASRWTGDSYEQYFGPGTRLTVT.

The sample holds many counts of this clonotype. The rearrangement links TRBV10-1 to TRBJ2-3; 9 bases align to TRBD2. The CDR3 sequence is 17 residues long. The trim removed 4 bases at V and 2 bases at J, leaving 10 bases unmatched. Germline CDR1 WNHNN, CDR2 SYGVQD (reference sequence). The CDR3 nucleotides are TGCGCCAGCAGTGGGGGACTAGCTGCCCCTTTCACAGATACGCAGTATTTT. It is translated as CASSGGLAAPFTDTQYF.

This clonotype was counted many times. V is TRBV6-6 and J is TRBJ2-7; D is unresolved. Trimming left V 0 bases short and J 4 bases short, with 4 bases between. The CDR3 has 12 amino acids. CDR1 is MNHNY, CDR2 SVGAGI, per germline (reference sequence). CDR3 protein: CASSYSLYEQYF. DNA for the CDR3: TGTGCCAGCAGTTACTCGTTATACGAGCAGTACTTC.

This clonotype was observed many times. CDR3 bases: TGTGCCAGCAGCTTAGTCTTGGACACCGGGGAGCTGTTTTTT. Translation: CASSLVLDTGELFF. V and J are TRBV7-9 and TRBJ2-2; no definite D call. Germline CDR1 SEHNR, CDR2 FQNEAQ (reference sequence). This CDR3 has 14 amino acids. The V end lost 1 base, the J end lost 3 bases, and 6 bases lay between the germline ends.

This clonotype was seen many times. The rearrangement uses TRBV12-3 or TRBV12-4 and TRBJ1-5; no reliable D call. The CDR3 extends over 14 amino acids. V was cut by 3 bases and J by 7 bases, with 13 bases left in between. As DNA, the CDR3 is TGTGCCAGCAGTTTTTCCCAGGATGTACAGCCCCAGCATTTT. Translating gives CASSFSQDVQPQHF.

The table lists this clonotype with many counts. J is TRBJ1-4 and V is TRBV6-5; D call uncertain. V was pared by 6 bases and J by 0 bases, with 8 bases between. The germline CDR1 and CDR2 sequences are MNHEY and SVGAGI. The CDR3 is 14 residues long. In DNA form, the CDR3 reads TGTGCCAGCAGCCCAACTACAACTAATGAAAAACTGTTTTTT. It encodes CASSPTTTNEKLFF.

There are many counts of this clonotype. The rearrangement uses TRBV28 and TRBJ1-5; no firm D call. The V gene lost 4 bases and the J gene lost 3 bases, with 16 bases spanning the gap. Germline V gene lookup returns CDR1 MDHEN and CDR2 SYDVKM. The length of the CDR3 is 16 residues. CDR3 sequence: CASSSPDTAINQPQHF. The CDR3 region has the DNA TGTGCCAGCAGTTCACCTGACACCGCGATCAATCAGCCCCAGCATTTT. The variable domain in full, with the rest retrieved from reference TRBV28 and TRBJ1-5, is DVKVTQSSRYLVKRTGEKVFLECVQDMDHENMFWYRQDPGLGLRLIYFSYDVKMKEKGDIPEGYSVSREKKERFSLILESASTNQTSMYLCASSSPDTAINQPQHFGDGTRLSIL.

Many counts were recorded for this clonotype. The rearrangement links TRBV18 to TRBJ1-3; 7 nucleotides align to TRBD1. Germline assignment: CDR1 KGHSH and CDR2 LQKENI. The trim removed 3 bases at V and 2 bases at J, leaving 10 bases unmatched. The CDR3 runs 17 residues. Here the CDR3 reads CASSPARGTATGNTIYF. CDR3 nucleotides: TGTGCCAGCTCACCCGCGAGGGGGACAGCGACTGGAAACACCATATATTTT.

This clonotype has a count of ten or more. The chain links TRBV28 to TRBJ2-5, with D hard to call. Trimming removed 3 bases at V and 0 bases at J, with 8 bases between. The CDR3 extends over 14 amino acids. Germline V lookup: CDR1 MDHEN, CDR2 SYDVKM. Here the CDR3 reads CASSFSRYQETQYF. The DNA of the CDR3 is TGTGCCAGCAGTTTTAGTAGGTACCAAGAGACCCAGTACTTC. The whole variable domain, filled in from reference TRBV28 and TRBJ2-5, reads DVKVTQSSRYLVKRTGEKVFLECVQDMDHENMFWYRQDPGLGLRLIYFSYDVKMKEKGDIPEGYSVSREKKERFSLILESASTNQTSMYLCASSFSRYQETQYFGPGTRLLVL.

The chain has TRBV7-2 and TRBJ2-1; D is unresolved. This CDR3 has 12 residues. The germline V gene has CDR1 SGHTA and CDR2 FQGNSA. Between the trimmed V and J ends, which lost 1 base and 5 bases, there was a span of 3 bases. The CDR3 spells CASSLVNNEQFF. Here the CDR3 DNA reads TGTGCCAGCAGCTTAGTAAACAATGAGCAGTTCTTC.

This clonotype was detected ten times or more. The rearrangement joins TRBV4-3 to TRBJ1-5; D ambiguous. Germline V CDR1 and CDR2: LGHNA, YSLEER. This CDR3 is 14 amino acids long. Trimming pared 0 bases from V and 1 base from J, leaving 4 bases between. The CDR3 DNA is TGCGCCAGCAGCCAAGATATGAGCAATCAGCCCCAGCATTTT. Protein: CASSQDMSNQPQHF.

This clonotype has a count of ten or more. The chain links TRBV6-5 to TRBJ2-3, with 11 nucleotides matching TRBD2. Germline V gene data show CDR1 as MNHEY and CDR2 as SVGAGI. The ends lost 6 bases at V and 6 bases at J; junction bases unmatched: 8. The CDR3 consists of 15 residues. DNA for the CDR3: TGTGCCAGCAGCTTGCTAGCGGGGGGAAAGGATACGCAGTATTTT. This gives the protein CASSLLAGGKDTQYF.

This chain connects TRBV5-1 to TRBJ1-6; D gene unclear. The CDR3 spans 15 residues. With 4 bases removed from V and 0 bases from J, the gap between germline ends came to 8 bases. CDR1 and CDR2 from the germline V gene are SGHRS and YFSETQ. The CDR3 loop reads CASSLEASYNSPLHF. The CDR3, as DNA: TGCGCCAGCAGCCTCGAAGCCTCCTATAATTCACCCCTCCACTTT. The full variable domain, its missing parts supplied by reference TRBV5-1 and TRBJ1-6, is KAGVTQTPRYLIKTRGQQVTLSCSPISGHRSVSWYQQTPGQGLQFLFEYFSETQRNKGNFPGRFSGRQFSNSRSEMNVSTLELGDSALYLCASSLEASYNSPLHFGNGTRLTVT.

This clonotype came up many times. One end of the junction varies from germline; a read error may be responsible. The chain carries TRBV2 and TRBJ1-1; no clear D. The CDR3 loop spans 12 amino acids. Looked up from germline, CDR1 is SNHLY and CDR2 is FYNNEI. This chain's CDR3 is CASTSEYPFVVF. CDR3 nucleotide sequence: TGTGCCAGCACTTCAGAGTACCCTTTTGTCGTCTTT.

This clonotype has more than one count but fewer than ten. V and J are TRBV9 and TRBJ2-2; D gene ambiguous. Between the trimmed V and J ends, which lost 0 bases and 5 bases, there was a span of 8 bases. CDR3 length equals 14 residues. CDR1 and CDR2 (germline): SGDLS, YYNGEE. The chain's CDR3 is CASSVGPETGELFF. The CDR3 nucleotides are TGTGCCAGCAGCGTAGGGCCAGAGACCGGGGAGCTGTTTTTT.

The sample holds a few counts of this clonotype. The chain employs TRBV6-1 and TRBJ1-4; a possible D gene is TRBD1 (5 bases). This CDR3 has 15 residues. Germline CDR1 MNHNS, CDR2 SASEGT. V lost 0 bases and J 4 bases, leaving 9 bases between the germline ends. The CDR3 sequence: CASSEALQGNEKLFF. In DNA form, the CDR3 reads TGTGCCAGCAGTGAAGCGCTCCAGGGTAATGAAAAACTGTTTTTT.

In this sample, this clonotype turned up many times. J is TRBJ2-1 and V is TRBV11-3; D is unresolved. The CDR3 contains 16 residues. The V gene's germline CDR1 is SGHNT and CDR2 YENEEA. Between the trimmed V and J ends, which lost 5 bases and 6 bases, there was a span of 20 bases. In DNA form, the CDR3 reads TGTGCCAGCAGCCCCCGACCCGACTCCGGATCCAATGAGCAGTTCTTC. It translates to CASSPRPDSGSNEQFF.

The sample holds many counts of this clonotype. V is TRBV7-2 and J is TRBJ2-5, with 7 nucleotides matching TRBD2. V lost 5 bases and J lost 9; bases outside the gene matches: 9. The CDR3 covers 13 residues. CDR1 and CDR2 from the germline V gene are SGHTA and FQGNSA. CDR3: CASSAPARGAQYF. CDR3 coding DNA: TGTGCCAGCAGCGCTCCGGCCCGGGGGGCCCAGTACTTC.

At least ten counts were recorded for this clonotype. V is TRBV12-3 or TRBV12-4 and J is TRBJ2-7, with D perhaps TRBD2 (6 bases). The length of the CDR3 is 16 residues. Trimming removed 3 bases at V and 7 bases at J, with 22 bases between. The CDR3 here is CASSLLLGPIGGEQYF. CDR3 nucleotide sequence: TGTGCCAGCAGTTTGCTCCTCGGGCCTATAGGAGGGGAGCAGTACTTC.